This T cell receptor (beta chain) was sequenced for a study of CD8+ T cells in alopecia areata. The study, taken as a whole, reports: Many of the expanded lesional clones endured in scalp and blood while on tofacitinib.

The authors extracted RNA and reverse transcribed it into cDNA as the sequencing template. Libraries were prepared by immunoSEQ multiplex PCR; TCRdb keeps only in-frame clonotypes and omits some of them. Among some 170,000 clones listed, around 58% were seen once. The CDR3 length is 12 residues. V was shortened by 2 bases and J by 0 bases, with 2 bases between the two germline ends. CDR1 is SGHDN and CDR2 is FVKESK in the germline V gene. The treatment denotes: oral pan-JAK inhibitor, 5-10 mg twice daily. This clone turned up a few times. Antigen: not known. Sequenced here: CD4+ T cells sorted from blood, sampled between weeks 55 and 65, from a patient treated with tofacitinib. The TCR was taken from a human donor with alopecia areata. V is TRBV14 and J is TRBJ2-7; no firm D call. The DNA of the CDR3 is TGTGCCAGCAGCCAATTCTCCTACGAGCAGTACTTC. This gives the protein CASSQFSYEQYF.